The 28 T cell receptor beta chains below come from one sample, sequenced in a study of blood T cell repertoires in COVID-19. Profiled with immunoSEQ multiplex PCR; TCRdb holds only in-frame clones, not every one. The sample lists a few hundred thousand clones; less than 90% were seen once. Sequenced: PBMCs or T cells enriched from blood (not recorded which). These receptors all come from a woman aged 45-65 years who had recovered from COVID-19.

In DNA, the CDR3 is TGTGCCAGCAGCAAATCGGAAAATGACAGGGACGAAGACGAGCAGTACTTC. Protein: CASSKSENDRDEDEQYF. This chain uses TRBV21-1 with TRBJ2-7; whether TRBD1, the table's D call, matches the DNA was not checked. TRBV21-1 is classified as a pseudogene. The CDR3 extends over 17 amino acids.

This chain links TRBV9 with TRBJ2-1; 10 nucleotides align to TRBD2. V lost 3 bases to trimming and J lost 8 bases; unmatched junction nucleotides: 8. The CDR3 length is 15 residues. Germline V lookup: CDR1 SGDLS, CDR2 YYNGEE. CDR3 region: CASSGISGRAHEQFF. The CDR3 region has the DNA TGTGCCAGCAGCGGCATCAGCGGGAGGGCCCATGAGCAGTTCTTC.

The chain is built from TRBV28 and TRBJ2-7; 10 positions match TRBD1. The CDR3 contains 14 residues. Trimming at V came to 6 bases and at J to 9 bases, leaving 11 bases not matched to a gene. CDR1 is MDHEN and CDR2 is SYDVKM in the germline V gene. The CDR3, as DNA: TGTGCCAGCAGAATGGACAGGGGGATAGGAGGGCAGTACTTC. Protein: CASRMDRGIGGQYF.

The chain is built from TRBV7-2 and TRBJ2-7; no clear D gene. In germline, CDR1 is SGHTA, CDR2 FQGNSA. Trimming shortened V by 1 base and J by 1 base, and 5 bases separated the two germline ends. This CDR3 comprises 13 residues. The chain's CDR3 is CASSLGHSYEQYF. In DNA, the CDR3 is TGTGCCAGCAGCTTAGGTCATTCCTACGAGCAGTACTTC.

This CDR3 is CASTRDSGNTIYF. The CDR3 DNA sequence: TGTGCCAGCACCCGGGACTCTGGAAACACCATATATTTT. V gene TRBV2 combines with J gene TRBJ1-3; D remains unclear. Germline V gene data show CDR1 as SNHLY and CDR2 as FYNNEI. Trimming cost V 7 bases and J 0 bases, with 7 bases left between them. CDR3 length: 13 amino acids.

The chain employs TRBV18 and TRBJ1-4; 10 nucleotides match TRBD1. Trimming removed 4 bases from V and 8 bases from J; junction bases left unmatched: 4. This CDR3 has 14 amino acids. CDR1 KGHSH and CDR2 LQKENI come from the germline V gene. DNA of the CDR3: TGTGCCAGCTCACTGGGACAGGGGATAGAAAAACTGTTTTTT. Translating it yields CASSLGQGIEKLFF.

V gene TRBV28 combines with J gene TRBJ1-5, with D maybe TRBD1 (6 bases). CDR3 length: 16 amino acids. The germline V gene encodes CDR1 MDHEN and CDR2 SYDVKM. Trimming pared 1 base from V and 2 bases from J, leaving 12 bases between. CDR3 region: CASSLSPGQRNQPQHF. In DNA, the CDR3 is TGTGCCAGCAGTTTATCCCCCGGACAGCGCAATCAGCCCCAGCATTTT.

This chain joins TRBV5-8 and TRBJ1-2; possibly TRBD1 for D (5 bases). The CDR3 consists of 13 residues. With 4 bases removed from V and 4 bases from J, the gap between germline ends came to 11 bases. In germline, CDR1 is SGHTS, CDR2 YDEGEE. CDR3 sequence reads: CASSAGRIYGYTF. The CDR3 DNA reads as TGTGCCAGCAGCGCGGGACGGATCTATGGCTACACCTTC.

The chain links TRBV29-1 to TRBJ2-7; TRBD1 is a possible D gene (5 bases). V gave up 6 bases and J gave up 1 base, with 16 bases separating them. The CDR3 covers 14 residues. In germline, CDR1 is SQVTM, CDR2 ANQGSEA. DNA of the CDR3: TGCAGCGTAAAAGGGGCATATTCTTCCTACGAGCAGTACTTC. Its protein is CSVKGAYSSYEQYF.

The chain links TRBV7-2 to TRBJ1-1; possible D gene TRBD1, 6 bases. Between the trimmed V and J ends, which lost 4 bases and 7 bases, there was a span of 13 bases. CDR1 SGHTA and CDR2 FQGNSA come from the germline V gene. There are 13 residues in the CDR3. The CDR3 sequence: CASSYRTDLEAFF. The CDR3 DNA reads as TGTGCCAGCAGCTACAGGACAGACCTTGAAGCTTTCTTT.

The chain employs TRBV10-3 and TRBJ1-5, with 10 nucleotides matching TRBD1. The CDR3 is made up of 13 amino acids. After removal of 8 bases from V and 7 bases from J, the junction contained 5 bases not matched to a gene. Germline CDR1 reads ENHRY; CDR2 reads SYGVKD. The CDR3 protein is CAIQGQGGQPQHF. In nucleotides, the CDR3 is TGTGCCATCCAAGGACAGGGGGGGCAGCCCCAGCATTTT.

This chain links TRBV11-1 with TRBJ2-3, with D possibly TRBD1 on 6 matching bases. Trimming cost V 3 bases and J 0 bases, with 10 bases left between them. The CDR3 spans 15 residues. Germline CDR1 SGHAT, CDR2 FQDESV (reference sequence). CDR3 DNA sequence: TGTGCCAGCAGCTTTGACAGGTTTAGCACAGATACGCAGTATTTT. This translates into CASSFDRFSTDTQYF.

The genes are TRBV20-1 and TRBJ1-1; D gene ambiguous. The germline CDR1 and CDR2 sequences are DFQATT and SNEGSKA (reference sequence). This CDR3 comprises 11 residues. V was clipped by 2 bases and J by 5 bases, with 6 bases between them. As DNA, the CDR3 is TGCAGTGCTAGACCTATTACTGAAGCTTTCTTT. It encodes CSARPITEAFF.

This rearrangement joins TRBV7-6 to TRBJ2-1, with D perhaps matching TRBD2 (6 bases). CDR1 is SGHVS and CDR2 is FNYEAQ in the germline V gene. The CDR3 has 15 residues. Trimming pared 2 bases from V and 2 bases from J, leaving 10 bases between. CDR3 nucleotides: TGTGCCAGCAGCTTAAAGGCGGGAACCTACAATGAGCAGTTCTTC. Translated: CASSLKAGTYNEQFF.

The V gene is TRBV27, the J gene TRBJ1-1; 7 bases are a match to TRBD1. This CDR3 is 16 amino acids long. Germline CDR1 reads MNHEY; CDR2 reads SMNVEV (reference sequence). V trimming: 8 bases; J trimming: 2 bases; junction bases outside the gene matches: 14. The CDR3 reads CASYNLQGGRNTEAFF. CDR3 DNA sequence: TGTGCCAGCTACAACCTCCAGGGGGGTAGAAACACTGAAGCTTTCTTT.

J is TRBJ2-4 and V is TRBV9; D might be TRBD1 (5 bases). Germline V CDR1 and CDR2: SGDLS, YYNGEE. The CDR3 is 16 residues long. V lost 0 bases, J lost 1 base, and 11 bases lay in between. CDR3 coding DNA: TGTGCCAGCAGCGTAGGTCAGGGCCTGGCCAAAAACATTCAGTACTTC. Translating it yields CASSVGQGLAKNIQYF.

The CDR3: CASSLAGGSARQSTDTQYF. As DNA, the CDR3 is TGTGCCAGCAGCTTAGCAGGCGGGAGCGCTCGCCAAAGCACAGATACGCAGTATTTT. This rearrangement joins TRBV7-9 to TRBJ2-3, with 7 bases matching TRBD2. The V segment lost 0 bases and the J segment 0 bases; nucleotides outside the gene matches: 12. Per germline, CDR1 SEHNR and CDR2 FQNEAQ (reference sequence). The CDR3 runs 19 residues.

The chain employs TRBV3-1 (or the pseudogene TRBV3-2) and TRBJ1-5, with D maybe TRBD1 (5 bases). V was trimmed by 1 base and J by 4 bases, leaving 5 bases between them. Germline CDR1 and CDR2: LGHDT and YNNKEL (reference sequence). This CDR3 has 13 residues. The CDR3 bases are TGTGCCAGCAGCCAAGGACAGAATCAGCCCCAGCATTTT. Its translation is CASSQGQNQPQHF.

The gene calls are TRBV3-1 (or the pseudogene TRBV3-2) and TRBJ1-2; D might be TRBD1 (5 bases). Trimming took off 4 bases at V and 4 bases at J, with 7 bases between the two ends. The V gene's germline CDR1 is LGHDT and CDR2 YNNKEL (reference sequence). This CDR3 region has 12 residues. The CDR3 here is CASSPGFYGYTF. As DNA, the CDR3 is TGTGCCAGCAGCCCAGGGTTCTATGGCTACACCTTC.

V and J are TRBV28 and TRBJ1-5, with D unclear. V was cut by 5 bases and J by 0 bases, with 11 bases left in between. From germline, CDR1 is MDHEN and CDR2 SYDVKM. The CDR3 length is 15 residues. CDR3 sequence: CASSPGDLSNQPQHF. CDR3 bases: TGTGCCAGCAGTCCCGGGGATCTTAGCAATCAGCCCCAGCATTTT.

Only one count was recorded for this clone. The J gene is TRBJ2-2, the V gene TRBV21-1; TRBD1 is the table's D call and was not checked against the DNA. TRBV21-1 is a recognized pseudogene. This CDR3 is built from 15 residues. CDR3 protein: CASSKARAHTGELFF. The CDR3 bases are TGTGCCAGCAGCAAAGCCAGGGCCCACACCGGGGAGCTGTTTTTT.

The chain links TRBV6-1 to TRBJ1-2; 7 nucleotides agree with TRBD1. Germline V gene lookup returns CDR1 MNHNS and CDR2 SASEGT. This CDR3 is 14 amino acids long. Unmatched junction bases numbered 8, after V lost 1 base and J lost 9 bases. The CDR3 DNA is TGTGCCAGCAGTGAAGGAGGGACAGACGGTAGCTACACCTTC. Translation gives CASSEGGTDGSYTF.

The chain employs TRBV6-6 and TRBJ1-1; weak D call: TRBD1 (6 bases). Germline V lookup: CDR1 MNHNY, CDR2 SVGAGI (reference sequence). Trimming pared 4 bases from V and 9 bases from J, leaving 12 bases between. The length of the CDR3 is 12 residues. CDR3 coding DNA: TGTGCCAGCAGTTTAGGGACAAACAAAGCTTTCTTT. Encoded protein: CASSLGTNKAFF.

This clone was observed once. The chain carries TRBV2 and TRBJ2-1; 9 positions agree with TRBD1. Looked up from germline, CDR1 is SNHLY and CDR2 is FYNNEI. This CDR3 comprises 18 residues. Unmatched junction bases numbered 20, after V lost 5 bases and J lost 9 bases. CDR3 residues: CASSSTEGGDRVFSEQFF. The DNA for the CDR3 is TGTGCCAGCAGTAGTACAGAGGGGGGGGACAGGGTTTTTAGTGAGCAGTTCTTC.

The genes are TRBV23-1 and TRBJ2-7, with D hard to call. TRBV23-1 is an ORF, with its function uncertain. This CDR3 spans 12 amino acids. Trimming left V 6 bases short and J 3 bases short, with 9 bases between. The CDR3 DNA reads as TGCGCCAGCAGGAAACAGAGCTACGAGCAGTACTTC. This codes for CASRKQSYEQYF.

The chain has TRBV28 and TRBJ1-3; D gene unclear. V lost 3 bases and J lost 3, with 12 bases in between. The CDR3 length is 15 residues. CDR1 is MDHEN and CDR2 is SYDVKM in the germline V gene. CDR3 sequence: CASSFGDGYGNTIYF. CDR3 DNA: TGTGCCAGCAGTTTCGGGGATGGCTATGGAAACACCATATATTTT.

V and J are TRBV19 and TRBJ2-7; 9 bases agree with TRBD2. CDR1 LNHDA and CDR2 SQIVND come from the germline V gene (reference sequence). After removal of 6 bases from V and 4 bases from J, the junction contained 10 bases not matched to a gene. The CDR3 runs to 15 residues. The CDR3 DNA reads TGTGCCAGTAGAAGGGAGTCTAGCGGGAATTACGAGCAGTACTTC. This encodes CASRRESSGNYEQYF.

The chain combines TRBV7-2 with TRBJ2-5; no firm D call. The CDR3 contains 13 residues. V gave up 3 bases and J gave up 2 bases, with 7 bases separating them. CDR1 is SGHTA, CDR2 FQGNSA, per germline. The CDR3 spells CASSFYSQETQYF. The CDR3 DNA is TGTGCCAGCAGCTTCTACAGTCAAGAGACCCAGTACTTC.